These T cell receptor beta chains were read from a single sample in a study of T-cell memory formation after mild COVID-19. TCRdb itself ran the 5' RACE reads through MiXCR, one entry per CDR3 protein. The sample holds around 410,000 distinct CDR3 sequences, under 25% seen once. The sequenced sample consisted of PBMCs or a T cell subset sorted from them (not recorded which). These receptor sequences come from an adult woman who had mild COVID-19 (a few samples of this study predate the infection). Cell type and time point are not known. Both conserved end residues are part of each CDR3. A D gene is named only where the DNA matches it firmly. Not every row has a clone size; where given, it reads once, few, many or a size class.

TRBJ2-1 | few | TRBV18 | NA | TGTGCCAGCTCTCCAGGGCGCGATGAGCAGTTCTTC | CASSPGRDEQFF
TRBJ1-2 | NA | TRBV30 | TRBD1 | TGTGCCTGGAGTGTAGGGACAGGCTATGGCTACACCTTC | CAWSVGTGYGYTF
TRBJ2-7 | few | TRBV3-1 | NA | TGTGCCAGCAGCGCGGGACAGAAATACGAGCAGTACTTC | CASSAGQKYEQYF
TRBJ1-1 | NA | TRBV2 | TRBD1 | TGTGCCAGCAGTGACGGGACAGGGCCTCGAACTGAAGCTTTCTTT | CASSDGTGPRTEAFF
TRBJ2-5 | few | TRBV7-9 | NA | TGTGCCAGCAGCTTCGCCGGGACGGTGGATTCGGGGTCCCAGTACTTC | CASSFAGTVDSGSQYF
TRBJ2-2 | few | TRBV24-1 | NA | TGTGCCACCAGTGTACTGGACACCGGGGAGCTGTTTTTT | CATSVLDTGELFF
TRBJ1-1 | few | TRBV20-1 | TRBD1 | TGCAGTGCTAGACCACCGGGACAGGGGGTCAGGATTATGAACACTGAAGCTTTCTTT | CSARPPGQGVRIMNTEAFF
TRBJ1-1 | NA | TRBV7-2 | NA | TGTGCCAGCAGACCCGGATATTGGACTGAAGCTTTCTTT | CASRPGYWTEAFF
TRBJ1-2 | few | TRBV29-1 | NA | TGCAGCGTTGAAGGCCGGGCGGGATCCTATGGCTACACCTTC | CSVEGRAGSYGYTF
TRBJ2-1 | NA | TRBV18 | TRBD2 | TGTGCCAGCTCACCACTCCCTAGCGGGGGACTCTACAATGAGCAGTTCTTC | CASSPLPSGGLYNEQFF
TRBJ2-5 | many | TRBV4-2 | NA | TGTGCCAGCAGCCAAGATGGACAACCTGAGCGGCAGACCCAGTACTTC | CASSQDGQPERQTQYF
TRBJ1-5 | many | TRBV7-2 | TRBD1 | TGTGCCAGCAGCGTAAGGGGGCAGCAGCCCCAGCATTTT | CASSVRGQQPQHF
TRBJ1-2 | few | TRBV12-3/TRBV12-4 | TRBD1 | TGTGCCAGCACCCATCGGGACAGGGGGCGAAAGGACTATGGCTACACCTTC | CASTHRDRGRKDYGYTF
TRBJ1-1 | NA | TRBV6-1 | NA | TGTGCCAGCAGTTACGGGGAGGGTTCGGGAGCTTTCTTT | CASSYGEGSGAFF
TRBJ1-1 | NA | TRBV7-2 | NA | TGTGCCAGTGCCCTCGGTCCTAACACTGAAGCTTTCTTT | CASALGPNTEAFF
TRBJ2-1 | once | TRBV4-1 | NA | TGCGCCAGCAGCCAAGCGGTGGCAGGGGTCAGCGGTGAGCAGTTCTTC | CASSQAVAGVSGEQFF
TRBJ2-7 | NA | TRBV5-1 | NA | TGCGCCAGCAGCTTAGGGGAACCGGGCCACGAGCAGTACTTC | CASSLGEPGHEQYF
TRBJ2-3 | NA | TRBV9 | NA | TGTGCCAGCAGCGTAGCTTGGGGTACAGATACGCAGTATTTT | CASSVAWGTDTQYF
TRBJ2-1 | NA | TRBV4-1 | TRBD1 | TGCGCCAGCAGCCAAGGGAACAGGGGGTCGAATGAGCAGTTCTTC | CASSQGNRGSNEQFF
TRBJ1-1 | NA | TRBV7-9 | TRBD1 | TGTGCCAGCAGCGAGGGGACAGCGGCTGAAGCTTTCTTT | CASSEGTAAEAFF